A selection of T cell receptor beta chains follows, all from one sample in a study of shared T cell receptors in the human thymus. Sequencing used immunoSEQ multiplex PCR; TCRdb keeps in-frame clones, though not all of them. Of over 65,000 clones in the sample, 90% to 95% were seen once. Sequencing was carried out using thymocytes. The receptors come from a human donor. CDR3s include the opening cysteine and the closing phenylalanine or tryptophan. The order of the fields is CDR3 protein, CDR3 DNA, J gene, D gene, clone size, V gene. A D gene is named only where the DNA matches it firmly. Only part of the rows carry a size: once, few, many, or a class if the clone is expanded.

CASSFGSIGGYTF TGTGCCAGCAGTTTTGGGAGTATTGGTGGCTACACCTTC TRBJ1-2 - - TRBV27
CASSKGTADQETQYF TGTGCCAGCAGCAAGGGGACAGCCGACCAAGAGACCCAGTACTTC TRBJ2-5 TRBD1 few TRBV7-9
CASSSSPQLEKLFF TGTGCCAGCAGCTCCTCCCCCCAACTTGAAAAACTGTTTTTT TRBJ1-4 - - TRBV6-6
CASRFNNNRTGPLNEKLFF TGTGCCAGCCGATTTAACAATAATAGGACAGGGCCCCTAAATGAAAAACTGTTTTTT TRBJ1-4 TRBD1 - TRBV27
CASSLVSGCSGGRSSYEQYF TGTGCCAGCAGCTTAGTATCCGGGTGTAGCGGGGGCCGGAGCTCCTACGAGCAGTACTTC TRBJ2-7 TRBD2 - TRBV7-6
CASSPQPQGSGNTIYF TGTGCCAGCAGTCCCCAGCCACAGGGGAGTGGAAACACCATATATTTT TRBJ1-3 TRBD1 - TRBV27
CATSPPSCGQQRRGYTF TGTGCCACCTCCCCCCCCAGCTGTGGACAGCAGAGACGAGGCTACACCTTC TRBJ1-2 - - TRBV19
CASSTKGTARGCEQYF TGTGCCAGTAGTACGAAAGGGACAGCTCGAGGGTGCGAGCAGTACTTC TRBJ2-7 TRBD1 - TRBV19
CASSLSRTGGNTF TGTGCCAGCAGCTTGTCCCGGACAGGGGGCAACACCTTC TRBJ1-2 TRBD1 - TRBV5-6
CASSLAGGSTDTQYF TGCGCCAGCAGCTTGGCCGGGGGTAGCACAGATACGCAGTATTTT TRBJ2-3 - - TRBV5-1
CASSVAVAGVRTDTQYF TGTGCCAGCAGCGTAGCCGTAGCGGGGGTACGAACAGATACGCAGTATTTT TRBJ2-3 TRBD2 - TRBV9
CASSLVPVSLQYNEQFF TGCGCCAGCAGCTTGGTCCCTGTCTCCCTCCAATACAATGAGCAGTTCTTC TRBJ2-1 - - TRBV5-1
CATSRGGKNQPQHF TGTGCCACCAGCAGAGGGGGGAAGAATCAGCCCCAGCATTTT TRBJ1-5 - - TRBV15
CASSPGGRGQGANQPQHF TGTGCCAGCAGCCCCGGTGGGAGGGGACAAGGCGCCAATCAGCCCCAGCATTTT TRBJ1-5 - - TRBV27
CASSEGGPRGEPQHF TGTGCCAGCAGTGAAGGGGGACCGCGAGGGGAGCCCCAGCATTTT TRBJ1-5 - - TRBV6-1
CASSQETGTGSNGGAGNTIYF TGCGCCAGCAGCCAAGAAACCGGGACAGGGAGCAATGGAGGTGCTGGAAACACCATATATTTT TRBJ1-3 TRBD1 - TRBV4-3
CASSQAPRTQGRSSEQYF TGTGCCAGCAGCCAAGCCCCCCGAACACAGGGTCGTTCATCCGAGCAGTACTTC TRBJ2-7 - - TRBV4-2
CASSQGLPGTQPQHF TGCGCCAGCAGCCAAGGGCTCCCAGGGACTCAGCCCCAGCATTTT TRBJ1-5 - - TRBV4-1
CASSFSSRFFHEQYF TGTGCCAGCAGCTTCTCTAGCAGGTTTTTCCACGAGCAGTACTTC TRBJ2-7 - - TRBV5-5
CSVEGRATQETQYF TGCAGCGTTGAGGGCAGGGCTACCCAAGAGACCCAGTACTTC TRBJ2-5 - - TRBV29-1
CASRGTGTGGEQYF TGTGCCAGCAGAGGTACGGGGACAGGGGGGGAGCAGTACTTC TRBJ2-7 TRBD1 few TRBV2
CATSTEGGPLYEQYF TGTGCCACCAGCACCGAGGGGGGTCCCCTCTACGAGCAGTACTTC TRBJ2-7 - - TRBV15
CASSTKRTEPYQPQHF TGTGCCAGCAGCACCAAGAGGACAGAGCCCTATCAGCCCCAGCATTTT TRBJ1-5 - - TRBV7-8
CASSLQGFGDYGYTF TGTGCCAGCAGCTTGCAGGGGTTCGGGGACTATGGCTACACCTTC TRBJ1-2 - - TRBV27
CASSFRDEDSPLHF TGTGCCAGCAGTTTCAGGGACGAGGATTCACCCCTCCACTTT TRBJ1-6 - - TRBV28
CASSLRRAEETQYF TGTGCCAGCAGTTTACGTAGGGCTGAAGAGACCCAGTACTTC TRBJ2-5 - once TRBV28
CASSLVPGAGANVLTF TGCGCCAGCAGCTTGGTTCCGGGGGCTGGGGCCAACGTCCTGACTTTC TRBJ2-6 - - TRBV5-1
CASSEGGAGWNQPQHF TGTGCCAGCAGTGAGGGGGGGGCAGGGTGGAATCAGCCCCAGCATTTT TRBJ1-5 - - TRBV2
CASSPGGGEDSPLHF TGTGCCAGCTCACCGGGGGGGGGCGAGGATTCACCCCTCCACTTT TRBJ1-6 - once TRBV18
CASSAETSGGRTDTQYF TGTGCCAGCAGCGCAGAGACTAGCGGGGGACGCACAGATACGCAGTATTTT TRBJ2-3 TRBD2 - TRBV5-4
CAISETNTGTRDSPLHF TGTGCCATCAGTGAGACTAATACCGGGACACGCGATTCACCCCTCCACTTT TRBJ1-6 - - TRBV10-3
CASSPQGRGQPQTYEQYF TGTGCCAGCAGCCCTCAAGGCAGGGGGCAGCCCCAAACCTACGAGCAGTACTTC TRBJ2-7 TRBD1 - TRBV28
CASSNMDRASVGYTF TGTGCCAGCAGCAACATGGACAGGGCATCGGTTGGCTACACCTTC TRBJ1-2 TRBD1 - TRBV7-9
CASSYSNTGGTEAFF TGTGCCAGCAGTTACTCGAATACAGGGGGCACTGAAGCTTTCTTT TRBJ1-1 TRBD1 once TRBV6-5
CASAGLSQYEQYF TGTGCCAGCGCGGGACTAAGTCAATACGAGCAGTACTTC TRBJ2-7 TRBD2 - TRBV27
CARGVPGTQGDTQYF TGTGCCAGAGGGGTTCCAGGTACCCAAGGCGATACGCAGTATTTT TRBJ2-3 - - TRBV2
CASSPPRQGPYEQYF TGTGCCAGCAGTCCCCCCCGACAGGGCCCCTACGAGCAGTACTTC TRBJ2-7 TRBD1 - TRBV27
CASSFKERNSGNTIYF TGCGCCAGCAGCTTTAAAGAGAGGAACTCTGGAAACACCATATATTTT TRBJ1-3 - - TRBV5-1
CATSRAGGNQPQHF TGTGCCACCAGCAGGGCGGGGGGCAATCAGCCCCAGCATTTT TRBJ1-5 - - TRBV15
CATSRLQGGGEQYF TGTGCCACCAGCAGACTTCAGGGGGGGGGCGAGCAGTACTTC TRBJ2-7 - - TRBV15
CASSIRGESNQPQHF TGTGCCAGTAGTATAAGGGGCGAATCCAATCAGCCCCAGCATTTT TRBJ1-5 - - TRBV19
CAISESGQGEEKLFF TGTGCCATCAGTGAGTCCGGGCAGGGGGAGGAAAAACTGTTTTTT TRBJ1-4 TRBD1 once TRBV10-3
CSVPPPSGETQYF TGCAGCGTTCCCCCTCCTAGTGGGGAGACCCAGTACTTC TRBJ2-5 - - TRBV29-1